The clone carrying this TCR beta chain has more than one count but fewer than ten. This record comes from a study of T cells in Graves' hyperthyroidism and ophthalmopathy. Study-wide context: Prior to any treatment, at the point of initial diagnosis, peripheral blood was collected.

TCR beta CDR3 regions were amplified from RNA transcripts. First-round RT-PCR with HTBI primers amplified the TCR CDR3 region. TCRdb reprocessed the multiplex PCR reads with MiXCR, giving one entry per CDR3 protein. The table has 310,000 or so distinct CDR3 sequences, more than 15% seen once. Subjects with ophthalmopathy showed a Clinical Activity Score no lower than 3, a NOSPECS grade no lower than 4, and a duration shorter than 3 months. Germline V gene lookup returns CDR1 MGHRA and CDR2 YSYEKL. The CDR3 has 15 amino acids. Between the trimmed V and J ends, which lost 0 bases and 3 bases, there was a span of 9 bases.

V gene TRBV4-1 combines with J gene TRBJ1-5; tentatively, D is TRBD1 (6 bases). The origin of this receptor is a woman aged 55-75 years with Graves' ophthalmopathy. The sample taken for sequencing was blood. The CDR3 DNA sequence: TGCGCCAGCAGCCAAGATGGACAGAACAATCAGCCCCAGCATTTT. Translation: CASSQDGQNNQPQHF.